Listed below are T cell receptor beta chains from one sample, sequenced in a study of human T cells and chemical hapten exposure. MiXCR was run by TCRdb on the RACE reads, yielding one entry per CDR3 protein. The sample consists of roughly 380,000 distinct CDR3 sequences, more than 4.5% of them appearing once. Specimen: whole blood, collected in connection with sensitization to the hapten diphenylcyclopropenone (DPC). Source of these receptors: a woman between 50 and 59 years old with alopecia areata. Some clones in this sample may be carry-over from other donors' samples. Both conserved end residues are part of each CDR3. The D gene is left open where the match is weak. The size of a clone is reported for some rows only, either as once, few or many, or as a class for expanded clones.

CDR3 protein | CDR3 DNA | clone size | D gene | J gene | V gene
CASTDRAGAADTQYF | TGTGCCAGCACCGACCGAGCGGGAGCCGCAGATACGCAGTATTTT | NA | TRBD2 | TRBJ2-3 | TRBV6-2/TRBV6-3
CSASGGDSGGPYEQYF | TGCAGTGCTAGTGGAGGGGATAGCGGGGGGCCCTACGAGCAGTACTTC | many | TRBD2 | TRBJ2-7 | TRBV20-1
CSARDPVRPKNTEAFF | TGCAGTGCTAGAGATCCGGTGCGGCCCAAGAACACTGAAGCTTTCTTT | many | NA | TRBJ1-1 | TRBV20-1
CASRLFTGWREGHNEQFF | TGTGCAAGTCGCTTATTCACCGGCTGGCGGGAGGGCCACAATGAGCAGTTCTTC | few | NA | TRBJ2-1 | TRBV12-2
CASSEGTGKKTQYF | TGTGCCAGCAGTGAAGGTACAGGGAAGAAGACCCAGTACTTC | few | NA | TRBJ2-5 | TRBV2
CASSLQGPWTEAFF | TGTGCCAGCAGCCTACAGGGACCTTGGACTGAAGCTTTCTTT | NA | NA | TRBJ1-1 | TRBV14
CASSEEDSSSYGYTF | TGTGCCAGCAGTGAAGAGGACAGTTCCAGCTATGGCTACACCTTC | few | NA | TRBJ1-2 | TRBV2
CASSPFRDLETQYF | TGTGCCAGCTCACCATTCCGGGATCTAGAGACCCAGTACTTC | many | NA | TRBJ2-5 | TRBV18
CASSHPNEQFF | TGTGCCAGCAGCCATCCCAATGAGCAGTTCTTC | NA | NA | TRBJ2-1 | TRBV7-2
CASSPTDPSTDTQYF | TGTGCCAGCAGCCCGACAGATCCTAGCACAGATACGCAGTATTTT | few | NA | TRBJ2-3 | TRBV5-4
CASSTGLYNEQFF | TGCGCCAGCAGCACAGGGCTTTATAATGAGCAGTTCTTC | NA | NA | TRBJ2-1 | TRBV10-2
CSALGLAGGGGTDTQYF | TGCAGTGCTCTAGGACTAGCGGGAGGAGGAGGCACAGATACGCAGTATTTT | NA | TRBD2 | TRBJ2-3 | TRBV20-1
CSVESRLTEAFF | TGCAGCGTTGAAAGCCGCCTGACTGAAGCTTTCTTT | many | NA | TRBJ1-1 | TRBV29-1
CASSPWRVPYEQYF | TGCGCCAGCAGCCCATGGCGCGTGCCCTACGAGCAGTACTTC | NA | NA | TRBJ2-7 | TRBV5-1
CASLTGTRSPLHF | TGTGCCAGCCTGACAGGGACTCGGTCACCCCTCCACTTT | NA | TRBD1 | TRBJ1-6 | TRBV28
CASSQDGTQGTGELFF | TGTGCCAGCAGCCAAGATGGGACCCAGGGCACCGGGGAGCTGTTTTTT | many | NA | TRBJ2-2 | TRBV4-2
CASRQGPTQNYGYTF | TGTGCCAGCCGGCAGGGGCCCACCCAAAACTATGGCTACACCTTC | few | NA | TRBJ1-2 | TRBV2
CASSPEGTGSYNEQFF | TGTGCCAGCAGCCCCGAAGGCACCGGCTCCTACAATGAGCAGTTCTTC | few | NA | TRBJ2-1 | TRBV7-2
CASSLGLDADTQYF | TGTGCCAGCAGCTTAGGGCTCGACGCAGATACGCAGTATTTT | many | NA | TRBJ2-3 | TRBV7-2
CAIKSSSYEQYF | TGTGCCATCAAATCCTCTTCCTACGAGCAGTACTTC | many | NA | TRBJ2-7 | TRBV10-3
CSARDQTSGRGNEQFF | TGCAGTGCTAGAGATCAGACTAGCGGGAGGGGTAATGAGCAGTTCTTC | many | TRBD2 | TRBJ2-1 | TRBV20-1
CASSYTAGYEQYF | TGTGCCAGCAGCTACACCGCCGGCTACGAGCAGTACTTC | many | NA | TRBJ2-7 | TRBV7-9
CASTTGTDIYEQYF | TGTGCCAGCACAACCGGGACCGACATCTACGAGCAGTACTTC | NA | NA | TRBJ2-7 | TRBV28
CASSSDPSGRCSYEQYF | TGTGCCAGCAGCTCCGATCCTAGCGGGAGGTGCTCCTACGAGCAGTACTTC | many | TRBD2 | TRBJ2-7 | TRBV11-1
CASSFGTSVETQYF | TGTGCCAGCAGCTTTGGGACTAGCGTAGAGACCCAGTACTTC | many | TRBD2 | TRBJ2-5 | TRBV9
CASSLRGLVAEQYF | TGTGCCAGCAGTTTACGGGGCTTAGTAGCCGAGCAGTACTTC | NA | NA | TRBJ2-7 | TRBV28
CAIGGDPDTDTQYF | TGTGCCATCGGCGGGGACCCCGACACAGATACGCAGTATTTT | many | NA | TRBJ2-3 | TRBV12-3/TRBV12-4
CASSSLAGGDF | TGTGCCAGCAGCTCCCTAGCGGGAGGAGACTTC | many | TRBD2 | TRBJ2-5 | TRBV7-2
CASSARGSAQPQHF | TGTGCCAGCAGCGCGAGGGGATCGGCCCAGCCCCAGCATTTT | many | NA | TRBJ1-5 | TRBV5-6
CASSLLQGAWEQYF | TGTGCCAGCAGTTTACTACAGGGGGCATGGGAGCAGTACTTC | NA | TRBD1 | TRBJ2-7 | TRBV27
CASTSLIGLATTDTQYF | TGTGCCAGCACCTCCCTTATCGGACTAGCGACCACAGATACGCAGTATTTT | many | TRBD2 | TRBJ2-3 | TRBV27
CASGRGSGGNQPQHF | TGTGCTAGTGGAAGGGGGTCGGGAGGCAATCAGCCCCAGCATTTT | few | NA | TRBJ1-5 | TRBV12-5
CASSVQPNTEAFF | TGTGCCAGCAGCGTACAGCCGAACACTGAAGCTTTCTTT | many | NA | TRBJ1-1 | TRBV6-5
CASSLGASTDTQYF | TGCGCCAGCAGCTTGGGGGCTAGCACAGATACGCAGTATTTT | many | NA | TRBJ2-3 | TRBV12-3/TRBV12-4
CAWRGTFSYEQYF | TGTGCCTGGAGAGGTACTTTCTCCTACGAGCAGTACTTC | few | NA | TRBJ2-7 | TRBV30
CSARDPTPSSYNEQFF | TGCAGTGCTAGAGATCCCACCCCCTCGAGCTACAATGAGCAGTTCTTC | NA | NA | TRBJ2-1 | TRBV20-1
CASSEVLDTEAFF | TGTGCCAGCAGTGAGGTCCTGGACACTGAAGCTTTCTTT | many | NA | TRBJ1-1 | TRBV6-1
CASPGGGSTEAFF | TGTGCCAGCCCCGGGGGGGGGAGCACTGAAGCTTTCTTT | many | NA | TRBJ1-1 | TRBV7-6
CSARRSLNNEQFF | TGCAGTGCTAGAAGGAGTCTCAACAATGAGCAGTTCTTC | many | NA | TRBJ2-1 | TRBV20-1
CASSFLGLHPGELFF | TGTGCCAGCAGTTTTTTGGGACTTCACCCCGGGGAGCTGTTTTTT | many | NA | TRBJ2-2 | TRBV12-3/TRBV12-4
CASSQTLGPGSYNEQFF | TGTGCCAGCAGCCAGACGCTAGGACCGGGCTCCTACAATGAGCAGTTCTTC | few | NA | TRBJ2-1 | TRBV3-1
CATLGQNYGYTF | TGTGCCACCCTAGGACAGAACTATGGCTACACCTTC | many | NA | TRBJ1-2 | TRBV12-3/TRBV12-4
CSASGTYNQPQHF | TGCAGTGCTAGCGGGACCTACAATCAGCCCCAGCATTTT | many | NA | TRBJ1-5 | TRBV20-1
CASSADKAGVGNEQFF | TGTGCCAGCAGCGCGGACAAAGCGGGAGTTGGCAATGAGCAGTTCTTC | many | TRBD2 | TRBJ2-1 | TRBV11-2
CSVQTLMNTEAFF | TGCAGCGTCCAGACCTTAATGAACACTGAAGCTTTCTTT | many | NA | TRBJ1-1 | TRBV29-1
CSARWNTGELFF | TGCAGTGCCCGGTGGAACACCGGGGAGCTGTTTTTT | many | NA | TRBJ2-2 | TRBV20-1
CASSLEAGADEQYF | TGTGCCAGCAGTTTGGAAGCGGGAGCTGACGAGCAGTACTTC | many | TRBD2 | TRBJ2-7 | TRBV28
CASNYLQAFNYGYTF | TGTGCCAGCAACTATCTACAGGCGTTCAACTATGGCTACACCTTC | many | NA | TRBJ1-2 | TRBV28
CSASVRGATNEKLFF | TGCAGTGCTAGTGTCAGGGGTGCAACTAATGAAAAACTGTTTTTT | few | NA | TRBJ1-4 | TRBV20-1
CSASGPNTGELFF | TGCAGTGCTAGCGGGCCGAACACCGGGGAGCTGTTTTTT | many | NA | TRBJ2-2 | TRBV20-1
CASGVGPGSTEAFF | TGTGCCAGTGGGGTGGGGCCGGGGAGCACTGAAGCTTTCTTT | NA | NA | TRBJ1-1 | TRBV6-1
CASSLNDVGNTGELFF | TGTGCCAGCAGTTTAAACGATGTCGGGAACACCGGGGAGCTGTTTTTT | NA | NA | TRBJ2-2 | TRBV28
CASSLRGDTFQETQYF | TGTGCCAGCAGCTTGCGGGGAGACACGTTTCAAGAGACCCAGTACTTC | many | NA | TRBJ2-5 | TRBV5-5